The 9 T cell receptor beta chains below were found in one sample sequenced in a study of shared clonotypes between healthy human individuals. Naivety among CD8 cells was defined by CD45RO negativity and positive CCR7 selection, thereby excluding terminally differentiated effector memory CD45RA+ cells. Sequencing used immunoSEQ multiplex PCR; TCRdb keeps in-frame clones, though not all of them. The data show under 850,000 clones, 80% to 95% seen once. The specimen sequenced was naive CD8+ T cells sorted from blood. Receptor source: a man under 40 in good health.

This sequence joins TRBV9 and TRBJ2-3; no reliable D call. V gave up 4 bases and J gave up 0 bases, with 3 bases separating them. This CDR3 contains 12 residues. Germline CDR1 and CDR2: SGDLS and YYNGEE. The chain's CDR3 is CASSSSTDTQYF. The CDR3 DNA is TGTGCCAGCAGCTCGAGCACAGATACGCAGTATTTT.

The chain is built from TRBV5-5 and TRBJ2-7; 10 nucleotides match TRBD1. The CDR3 extends over 14 amino acids. Germline V gene data show CDR1 as SGHKS and CDR2 as YYEKEE (reference sequence). V lost 2 bases and J lost 6; bases outside the gene matches: 5. CDR3 DNA: TGTGCCAGCAGCTTTGGGACAGGGGATTCCGAGCAGTACTTC. Amino acid sequence: CASSFGTGDSEQYF.

This clone was recorded only once. The rearrangement joins TRBV4-1 to TRBJ2-1; 10 bases line up with TRBD2. J gave up 6 bases and V 8 bases, and 13 bases lay outside the gene matches. The CDR3 spans 16 residues. Germline V gene sequence: CDR1 MGHRA, CDR2 YSYEKL. DNA for the CDR3: TGCGCCAGCGCGATTAATAGCGGGAGGCGGGGCAATGAGCAGTTCTTC. It yields the protein CASAINSGRRGNEQFF.

This clone was observed once. V and J are TRBV27 and TRBJ2-3; D is possibly TRBD2 (6 bases). Germline V lookup: CDR1 MNHEY, CDR2 SMNVEV (reference sequence). Between the trimmed V and J ends, which lost 2 bases and 6 bases, there was a span of 12 bases. The CDR3 is made up of 14 amino acids. CDR3: CASSLTGDGDTQYF. The CDR3 region has the DNA TGTGCCAGCAGTTTAACGGGGGATGGCGATACGCAGTATTTT.

This clone has only one observation. The rearrangement links TRBV4-3 to TRBJ2-1, with 9 nucleotides matching TRBD1. This CDR3 region has 15 residues. The germline CDR1 and CDR2 sequences are LGHNA and YSLEER. Trimming at V came to 0 bases and at J to 9 bases, leaving 6 bases not matched to a gene. The CDR3 protein is CASSQDGTGWAEQFF. CDR3 DNA: TGCGCCAGCAGCCAAGATGGGACAGGGTGGGCTGAGCAGTTCTTC.

V gene TRBV19 combines with J gene TRBJ2-7; TRBD1 matches 11 bases. V was clipped by 5 bases and J by 7 bases; unmatched bases: 19. In germline, CDR1 is LNHDA, CDR2 SQIVND (reference sequence). This CDR3 contains 18 residues. The CDR3 reads CASSSRPPGQGVEREQYF. Here the CDR3 DNA reads TGTGCCAGTAGTTCACGTCCCCCGGGACAGGGGGTGGAGAGGGAGCAGTACTTC.

This clone was seen once. This rearrangement joins TRBV15 to TRBJ1-5; D is undetermined. Trimming stripped 0 bases from V and 4 bases from J, with 13 bases between. The CDR3 runs to 16 residues. Germline CDR1 and CDR2: LNHNV and YYDKDF (reference sequence). The CDR3 bases are TGTGCCACCAGCAGAGAGATAGGGTATACGAATCAGCCCCAGCATTTT. Protein: CATSREIGYTNQPQHF. The variable domain in full, completed from reference TRBV15 and TRBJ1-5, reads DAMVIQNPRYQVTQFGKPVTLSCSQTLNHNVMYWYQQKSSQAPKLLFHYYDKDFNNEADTPDNFQSRRPNTSFCFLDIRSPGLGDTAMYLCATSREIGYTNQPQHFGDGTRLSIL.

The gene calls are TRBV7-6 and TRBJ2-1; no clear D gene. The germline CDR1 and CDR2 sequences are SGHVS and FNYEAQ. The length of the CDR3 is 16 residues. V lost 1 base and J lost 0, with 10 bases in between. The CDR3 region has the DNA TGTGCCAGCAGCTTAGTCATGGGCGTCTCCTACAATGAGCAGTTCTTC. Protein: CASSLVMGVSYNEQFF.

This rearrangement joins TRBV28 to TRBJ1-1; unclear D gene. The CDR3 sequence is 16 residues long. Germline V gene lookup returns CDR1 MDHEN and CDR2 SYDVKM. The ends were cut back, 4 bases at V and 0 bases at J, with 15 bases in the middle. CDR3 nucleotide sequence: TGTGCCAGCAGTTCTAGGGATTTAGGACTGAACACTGAAGCTTTCTTT. Its protein product is CASSSRDLGLNTEAFF.